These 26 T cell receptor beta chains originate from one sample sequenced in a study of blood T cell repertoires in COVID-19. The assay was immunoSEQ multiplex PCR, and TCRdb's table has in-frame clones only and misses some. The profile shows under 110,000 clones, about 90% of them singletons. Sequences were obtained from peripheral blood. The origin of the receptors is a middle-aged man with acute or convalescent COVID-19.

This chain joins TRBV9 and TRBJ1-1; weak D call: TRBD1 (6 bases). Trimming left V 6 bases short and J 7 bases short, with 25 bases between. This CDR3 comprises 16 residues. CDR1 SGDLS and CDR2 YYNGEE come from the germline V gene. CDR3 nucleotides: TGTGCCAGCACCCTATCTCACCAAACAGGGCTCAATGAAGCTTTCTTT. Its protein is CASTLSHQTGLNEAFF. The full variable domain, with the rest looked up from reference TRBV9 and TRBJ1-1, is DSGVTQTPKHLITATGQRVTLRCSPRSGDLSVYWYQQSLDQGLQFLIQYYNGEERAKGNILERFSAQQFPDLHSELNLSSLELGDSALYFCASTLSHQTGLNEAFFGQGTRLTVV.

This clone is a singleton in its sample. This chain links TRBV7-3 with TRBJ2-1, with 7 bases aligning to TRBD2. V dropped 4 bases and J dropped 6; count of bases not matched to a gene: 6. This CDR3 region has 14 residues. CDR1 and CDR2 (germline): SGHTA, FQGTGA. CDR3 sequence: CASSSATSTNEQFF. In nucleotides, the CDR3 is TGTGCCAGCAGCTCGGCGACTAGCACCAATGAGCAGTTCTTC.

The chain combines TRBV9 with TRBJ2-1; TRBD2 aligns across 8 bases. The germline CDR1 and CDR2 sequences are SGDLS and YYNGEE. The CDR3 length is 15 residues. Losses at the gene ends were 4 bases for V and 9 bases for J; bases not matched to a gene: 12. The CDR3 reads CASSPPGTRSPEQFF. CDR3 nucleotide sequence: TGTGCCAGCAGCCCCCCGGGGACTAGGTCCCCTGAGCAGTTCTTC. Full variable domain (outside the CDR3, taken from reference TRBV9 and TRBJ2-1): DSGVTQTPKHLITATGQRVTLRCSPRSGDLSVYWYQQSLDQGLQFLIQYYNGEERAKGNILERFSAQQFPDLHSELNLSSLELGDSALYFCASSPPGTRSPEQFFGPGTRLTVL.

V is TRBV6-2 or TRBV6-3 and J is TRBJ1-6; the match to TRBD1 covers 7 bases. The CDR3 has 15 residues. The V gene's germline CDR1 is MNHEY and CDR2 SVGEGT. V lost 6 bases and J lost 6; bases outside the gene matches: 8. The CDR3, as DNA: TGTGCCAGCAGCGACCGACAGGGACCTAATTCACCCCTCCACTTT. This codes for CASSDRQGPNSPLHF.

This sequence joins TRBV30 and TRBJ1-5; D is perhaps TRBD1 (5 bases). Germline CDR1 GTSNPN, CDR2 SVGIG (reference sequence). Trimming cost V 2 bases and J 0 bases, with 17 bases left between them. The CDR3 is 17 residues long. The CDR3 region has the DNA TGTGCCTGGAGTTCCAACCCGACAGTCCTTAGCAATCAGCCCCAGCATTTT. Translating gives CAWSSNPTVLSNQPQHF.

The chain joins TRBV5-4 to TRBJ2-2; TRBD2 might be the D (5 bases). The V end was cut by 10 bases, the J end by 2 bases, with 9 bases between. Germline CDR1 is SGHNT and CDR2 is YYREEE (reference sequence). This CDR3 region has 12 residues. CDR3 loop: CALSSNTGELFF. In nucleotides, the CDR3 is TGTGCCTTGTCTAGCAACACCGGGGAGCTGTTTTTT.

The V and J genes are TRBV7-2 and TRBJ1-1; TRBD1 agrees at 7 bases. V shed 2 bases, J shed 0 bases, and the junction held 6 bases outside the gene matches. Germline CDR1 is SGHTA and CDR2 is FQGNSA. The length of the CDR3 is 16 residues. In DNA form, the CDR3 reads TGTGCCAGCAGCTTAAGGGGGCCTCCCATGAACACTGAAGCTTTCTTT. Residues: CASSLRGPPMNTEAFF.

The CDR3 spells CASSGMGQGSQPQHF. CDR3 nucleotide sequence: TGTGCCAGCAGTGGTATGGGACAAGGGAGTCAGCCCCAGCATTTT. The genes are TRBV2 and TRBJ1-5, with D tentatively TRBD1 (6 bases). From germline, CDR1 is SNHLY and CDR2 FYNNEI. The CDR3 length is 15 residues. Trimming left V 4 bases short and J 6 bases short, with 16 bases between.

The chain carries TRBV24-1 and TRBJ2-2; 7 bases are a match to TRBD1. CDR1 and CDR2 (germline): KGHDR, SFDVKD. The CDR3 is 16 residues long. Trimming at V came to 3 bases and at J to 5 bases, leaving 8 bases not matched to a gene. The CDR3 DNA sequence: TGTGCCACCAGTGATACAAAAACAGGGGTGACCGGGGAGCTGTTTTTT. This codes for CATSDTKTGVTGELFF.

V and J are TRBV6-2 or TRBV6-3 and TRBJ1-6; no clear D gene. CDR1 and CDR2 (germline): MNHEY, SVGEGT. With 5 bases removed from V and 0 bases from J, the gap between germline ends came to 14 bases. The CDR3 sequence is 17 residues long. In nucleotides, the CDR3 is TGTGCCAGCAGTCGGCCGCCGGGGAACTCCTATAATTCACCCCTCCACTTT. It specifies CASSRPPGNSYNSPLHF.

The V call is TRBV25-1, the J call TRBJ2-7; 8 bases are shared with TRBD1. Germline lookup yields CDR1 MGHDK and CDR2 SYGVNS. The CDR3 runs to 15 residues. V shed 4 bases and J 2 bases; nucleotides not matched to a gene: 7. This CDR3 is CASSGGRGQAYEQYF. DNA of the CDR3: TGTGCCAGCAGTGGGGGTAGGGGACAGGCCTACGAGCAGTACTTC.

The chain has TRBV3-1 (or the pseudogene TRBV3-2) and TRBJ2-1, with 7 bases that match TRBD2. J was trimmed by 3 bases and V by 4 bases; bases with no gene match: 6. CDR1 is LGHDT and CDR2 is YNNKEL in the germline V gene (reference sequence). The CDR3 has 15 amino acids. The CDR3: CASSPQAGSYNEQFF. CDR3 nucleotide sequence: TGTGCCAGCAGCCCCCAAGCGGGGAGCTACAATGAGCAGTTCTTC.

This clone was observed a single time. The CDR3 DNA reads TGCGCCAGCAGTATAGACTTGAACACTGAAGCTTTCTTT. Its protein product is CASSIDLNTEAFF. The V call is TRBV5-1, the J call TRBJ1-1; D uncertain. CDR3 length: 13 residues. V lost 5 bases to trimming and J lost 0 bases, with 8 bases between them. The germline V gene encodes CDR1 SGHRS and CDR2 YFSETQ.

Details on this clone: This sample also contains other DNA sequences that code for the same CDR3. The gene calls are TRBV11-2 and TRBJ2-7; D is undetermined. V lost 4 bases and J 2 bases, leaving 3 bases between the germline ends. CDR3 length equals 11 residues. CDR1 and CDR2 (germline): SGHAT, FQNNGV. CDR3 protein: CASSSTYEQYF. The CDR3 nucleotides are TGTGCCAGCAGCTCAACCTACGAGCAGTACTTC.

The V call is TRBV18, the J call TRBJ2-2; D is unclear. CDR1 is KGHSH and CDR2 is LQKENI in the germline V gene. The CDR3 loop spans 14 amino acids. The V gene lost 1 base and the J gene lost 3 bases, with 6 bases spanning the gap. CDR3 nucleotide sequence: TGTGCCAGCTCACCACTCCAGGACACCGGGGAGCTGTTTTTT. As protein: CASSPLQDTGELFF.

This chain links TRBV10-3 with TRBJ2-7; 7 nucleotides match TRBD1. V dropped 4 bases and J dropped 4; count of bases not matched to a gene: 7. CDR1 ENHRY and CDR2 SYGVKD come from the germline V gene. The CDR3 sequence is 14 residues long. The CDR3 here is CAISGRQGTYEQYF. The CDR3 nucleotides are TGTGCCATCAGTGGGAGACAGGGTACGTACGAGCAGTACTTC.

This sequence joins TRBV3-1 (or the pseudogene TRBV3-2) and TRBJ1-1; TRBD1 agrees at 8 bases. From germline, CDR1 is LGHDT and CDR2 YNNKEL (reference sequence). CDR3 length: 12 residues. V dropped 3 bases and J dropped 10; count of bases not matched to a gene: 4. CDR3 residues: CASSHRGQGAFF. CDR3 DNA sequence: TGTGCCAGCAGCCACAGGGGGCAGGGAGCTTTCTTT.

CDR3 residues: CASSSPQATEIIEKLFF. The CDR3 DNA reads TGTGCCAGCAGTTCCCCCCAGGCGACGGAAATCATAGAAAAACTGTTTTTT. The V and J genes are TRBV28 and TRBJ1-4; D is unclear. Trimming removed 4 bases from V and 8 bases from J, with 23 bases in between. Germline loops: CDR1 MDHEN, CDR2 SYDVKM. The CDR3 spans 17 residues.

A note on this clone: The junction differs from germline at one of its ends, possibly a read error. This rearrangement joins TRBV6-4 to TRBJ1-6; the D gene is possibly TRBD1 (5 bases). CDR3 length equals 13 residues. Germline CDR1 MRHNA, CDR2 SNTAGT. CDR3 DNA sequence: TGTGCCAGCAGGGACTCTTCGGGGGTAACCCTCCACTTT. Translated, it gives CASRDSSGVTLHF.

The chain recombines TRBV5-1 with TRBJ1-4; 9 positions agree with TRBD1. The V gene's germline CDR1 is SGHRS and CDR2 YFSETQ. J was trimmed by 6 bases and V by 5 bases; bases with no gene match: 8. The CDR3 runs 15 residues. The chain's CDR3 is CASRFWDREDEKLFF. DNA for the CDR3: TGCGCCAGCAGATTTTGGGACAGGGAGGATGAAAAACTGTTTTTT.

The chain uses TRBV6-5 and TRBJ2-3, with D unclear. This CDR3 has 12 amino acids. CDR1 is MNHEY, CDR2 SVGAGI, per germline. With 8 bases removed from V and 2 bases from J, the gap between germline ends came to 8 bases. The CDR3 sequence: CASSRSTDTQYF. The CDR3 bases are TGTGCCAGCTCCCGTTCCACAGATACGCAGTATTTT.

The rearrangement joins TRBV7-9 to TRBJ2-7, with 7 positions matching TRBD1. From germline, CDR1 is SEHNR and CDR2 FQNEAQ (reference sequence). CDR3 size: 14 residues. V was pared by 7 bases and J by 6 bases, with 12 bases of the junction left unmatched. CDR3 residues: CASTTGTAAGEQYF. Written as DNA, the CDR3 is TGTGCCAGCACCACCGGGACAGCCGCAGGCGAGCAGTACTTC.

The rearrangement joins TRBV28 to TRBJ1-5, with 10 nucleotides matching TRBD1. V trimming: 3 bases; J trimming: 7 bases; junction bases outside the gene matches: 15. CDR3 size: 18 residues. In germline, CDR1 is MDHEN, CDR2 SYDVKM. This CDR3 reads CASSLYRDRGRLGQPQHF. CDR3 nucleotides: TGTGCCAGCAGTTTGTATCGAGACAGGGGGCGCTTGGGACAGCCCCAGCATTTT.

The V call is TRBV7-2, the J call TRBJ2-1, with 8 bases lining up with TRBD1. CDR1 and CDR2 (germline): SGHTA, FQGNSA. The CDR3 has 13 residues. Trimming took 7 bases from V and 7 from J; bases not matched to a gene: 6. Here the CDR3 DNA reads TGTGCCAGCACTTGGGACAGGCTAAATGAGCAGTTCTTC. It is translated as CASTWDRLNEQFF.

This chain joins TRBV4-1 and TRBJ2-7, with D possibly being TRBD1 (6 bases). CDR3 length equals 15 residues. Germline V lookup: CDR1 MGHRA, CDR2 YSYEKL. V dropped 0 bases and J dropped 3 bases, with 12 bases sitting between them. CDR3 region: CASSQDGDTGYEQYF. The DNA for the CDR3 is TGCGCCAGCAGCCAAGATGGGGACACTGGCTACGAGCAGTACTTC.

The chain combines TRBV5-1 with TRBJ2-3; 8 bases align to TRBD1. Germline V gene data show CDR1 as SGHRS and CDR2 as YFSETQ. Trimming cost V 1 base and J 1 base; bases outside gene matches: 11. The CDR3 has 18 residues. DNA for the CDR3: TGCGCCAGCAGCTTGCGACAGGGGACGGGACCACGCACAGATACGCAGTATTTT. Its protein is CASSLRQGTGPRTDTQYF.